This TCR beta chain was identified in a study of blood T cell repertoires in COVID-19. The protocol was immunoSEQ multiplex PCR, while the TCRdb copy is restricted to in-frame clones and leaves out a portion. The table shows 310,000 or so clones, with roughly 90% occurring only once. Germline lookup yields CDR1 MDHEN and CDR2 SYDVKM. V trimming: 4 bases; J trimming: 2 bases; junction bases outside the gene matches: 7. CDR3 length equals 16 residues. This chain connects TRBV28 to TRBJ2-2; 7 nucleotides agree with TRBD1. This TCR came from a woman aged 40-49 years who had recovered from COVID-19. Sequenced input: PBMCs or T cells enriched from blood (not recorded which). The CDR3 loop reads CASSSLRDSNTGELFF. The CDR3 nucleotides read TGTGCCAGCAGTTCCCTCCGGGACAGTAACACCGGGGAGCTGTTTTTT. Supplemented by reference TRBV28 and TRBJ2-2, the full variable domain reads DVKVTQSSRYLVKRTGEKVFLECVQDMDHENMFWYRQDPGLGLRLIYFSYDVKMKEKGDIPEGYSVSREKKERFSLILESASTNQTSMYLCASSSLRDSNTGELFFGEGSRLTVL.